Following are 27 T cell receptor beta chains from one sample sequenced in a study of OX40 agonist ivuxolimab in advanced cancers. The repertoire was sequenced with immunoSEQ multiplex PCR; TCRdb's copy has only in-frame clones and lacks some. The sample has 60,000 to 70,000 clones, roughly 80% seen once. This specimen was CD4+ or CD8+ T cells sorted from blood, taken in a trial of the OX40 agonist ivuxolimab. The receptors derive from an adult with an advanced solid tumor such as melanoma, head and neck, liver or kidney cancer.

V and J are TRBV6-4 and TRBJ1-1, with 9 bases that match TRBD1. CDR3 size: 15 residues. V lost 6 bases, J lost 3 bases, and 8 bases stayed unmatched. Germline-derived CDR1 and CDR2 are MRHNA and SNTAGT. The CDR3 reads CASSPDRGRDTEAFF. The CDR3 nucleotides are TGTGCCAGCAGCCCGGACAGGGGACGGGACACTGAAGCTTTCTTT.

This clone was observed a handful of times. The rearrangement joins TRBV30 to TRBJ1-1, with a possible D match to TRBD1 (6 bases). The CDR3 length is 17 residues. V dropped 4 bases and J dropped 1 base, with 22 bases sitting between them. Germline CDR1 GTSNPN, CDR2 SVGIG (reference sequence). This CDR3 is CAWKAIQGRRGNTEAFF. CDR3 sequence (DNA): TGTGCCTGGAAAGCTATACAGGGTAGGAGGGGGAACACTGAAGCTTTCTTT. Using reference TRBV30 and TRBJ1-1 for the parts outside the CDR3, the full variable domain is SQTIHQWPATLVQPVGSPLSLECTVEGTSNPNLYWYRQAAGRGLQLLFYSVGIGQISSEVPQNLSASRPQDRQFILSSKKLLLSDSGFYLCAWKAIQGRRGNTEAFFGQGTRLTVV.

J is TRBJ2-5 and V is TRBV21-1; TRBD1 is the table's D call, not checked against the DNA. TRBV21-1 is a recognized pseudogene. This CDR3 region has 14 residues. This CDR3 reads CASLPRQPQETQYF. The CDR3 DNA is TGTGCCAGCCTTCCAAGACAGCCCCAAGAGACCCAGTACTTC.

The chain carries TRBV4-1 and TRBJ1-5, with D perhaps matching TRBD1 (6 bases). Looked up from germline, CDR1 is MGHRA and CDR2 is YSYEKL. The CDR3 covers 14 residues. V lost 2 bases and J lost 3, with 8 bases in between. CDR3 protein: CASSQQGFNQPQHF. CDR3 nucleotides: TGCGCCAGCAGCCAACAGGGGTTCAATCAGCCCCAGCATTTT.

This chain joins TRBV18 and TRBJ2-1, with TRBD2 matching 8 bases. The J segment lost 9 bases and the V segment lost 3 bases, leaving 13 bases of the junction unmatched. Germline CDR1 reads KGHSH; CDR2 reads LQKENI. This CDR3 is built from 16 residues. The DNA for the CDR3 is TGTGCCAGCTCACCTCGGACCGGGAGGGCCTGGGGTGAGCAGTTCTTC. This sequence encodes CASSPRTGRAWGEQFF.

The chain has TRBV19 and TRBJ1-1; D may be TRBD1 (5 bases). The CDR3 is made up of 14 amino acids. V lost 6 bases to trimming and J lost 1 base, with 12 bases between them. Per the germline V gene, CDR1 is LNHDA and CDR2 is SQIVND (reference sequence). DNA for the CDR3: TGTGCCAGTAGAGGGACGATTGGGAACACTGAAGCTTTCTTT. Its translation: CASRGTIGNTEAFF.

This clone has a handful of counts. The genes are TRBV19 and TRBJ1-5; 8 bases are shared with TRBD1. This CDR3 contains 16 residues. J gave up 1 base and V 6 bases, and 8 bases lay outside the gene matches. Germline CDR1 LNHDA, CDR2 SQIVND (reference sequence). CDR3 nucleotides: TGTGCCAGTAGAAGACAGGGGATTGAGAGCAATCAGCCCCAGCATTTT. This codes for CASRRQGIESNQPQHF.

The rearrangement uses TRBV5-4 and TRBJ2-3; no clear D. The ends were cut back, 4 bases at V and 6 bases at J, with 15 bases in the middle. The CDR3 spans 14 residues. The germline gives CDR1 SGHNT, CDR2 YYREEE (reference sequence). Written as DNA, the CDR3 is TGTGCCAGCAGCAAACCCAGCGTGCCGGATACGCAGTATTTT. Its protein is CASSKPSVPDTQYF. The entire variable domain, with the rest obtained from reference TRBV5-4 and TRBJ2-3, is as follows: ETGVTQSPTHLIKTRGQQVTLRCSSQSGHNTVSWYQQALGQGPQFIFQYYREEENGRGNFPPRFSGLQFPNYSSELNVNALELDDSALYLCASSKPSVPDTQYFGPGTRLTVL.

The chain uses TRBV10-2 and TRBJ1-1, with 11 bases identical to TRBD1. This CDR3 spans 14 amino acids. V lost 6 bases to trimming and J lost 5 bases; unmatched junction nucleotides: 5. Germline CDR1 WSHSY, CDR2 SAAADI. In DNA, the CDR3 is TGCGCCAGCAGAACTGGACAGGGGGCAACTGAAGCTTTCTTT. Its protein product is CASRTGQGATEAFF.

The V gene is TRBV6-6, the J gene TRBJ2-5; possibly TRBD1 for D (5 bases). Trimming pared 4 bases from V and 3 bases from J, leaving 9 bases between. The germline V gene encodes CDR1 MNHNY and CDR2 SVGAGI (reference sequence). This CDR3 region has 13 residues. CDR3 residues: CASSLGREETQYF. The CDR3 DNA is TGTGCCAGCAGTTTAGGCAGGGAAGAGACCCAGTACTTC.

The chain links TRBV5-1 to TRBJ2-5; 8 positions match TRBD1. J was trimmed by 3 bases and V by 3 bases; bases with no gene match: 4. CDR3 length: 14 amino acids. Germline V gives CDR1 SGHRS, CDR2 YFSETQ. CDR3 residues: CASSSVQGEETQYF. DNA for the CDR3: TGCGCCAGCAGCTCGGTACAGGGGGAAGAGACCCAGTACTTC.

Only a few counts were recorded for this clone. The sample contains more than one DNA sequence encoding this CDR3. V is TRBV12-5 and J is TRBJ1-5; no reliable D call. CDR3 size: 12 residues. CDR1 LGHNT and CDR2 FRNRAP come from the germline V gene. V was pared by 5 bases and J by 0 bases, with 2 bases between. CDR3 sequence: CASGLSNQPQHF. The DNA of the CDR3 is TGTGCTAGTGGTCTTAGCAATCAGCCCCAGCATTTT.

CDR3 in amino acids: CASSYAQGNYGYTF. The CDR3 DNA reads as TGTGCCAGCAGTTACGCTCAGGGGAACTATGGCTACACCTTC. V usage is TRBV6-6 and J usage is TRBJ1-2; D perhaps matches TRBD1 (6 bases). The CDR3 is 14 residues long. V lost 2 bases and J 2 bases, leaving 9 bases between the germline ends. Germline V gene lookup returns CDR1 MNHNY and CDR2 SVGAGI (reference sequence).

The chain has TRBV4-3 and TRBJ2-3, with D unclear. The CDR3 is 16 amino acids. Germline assignment: CDR1 LGHNA and CDR2 YSLEER. V was shortened by 4 bases and J by 2 bases, with 16 bases between the two germline ends. DNA of the CDR3: TGCGCCAGCAGCCTCGTCCATTATTCTCCCACAGATACGCAGTATTTT. It yields the protein CASSLVHYSPTDTQYF.

The chain carries TRBV5-5 and TRBJ1-3; unclear D gene. The CDR3 runs to 16 residues. In germline, CDR1 is SGHKS, CDR2 YYEKEE (reference sequence). Trimming took 2 bases from V and 4 from J, leaving 16 bases between them. In DNA, the CDR3 is TGTGCCAGCAGCTTAGGCTCCAGTCAGCCGGGAAACACCATATATTTT. Amino acid sequence: CASSLGSSQPGNTIYF.

The gene calls are TRBV5-5 and TRBJ2-2, with D perhaps matching TRBD1 or TRBD2 (5 bases each). The V gene lost 7 bases and the J gene lost 7 bases, with 26 bases spanning the gap. CDR3 length: 17 residues. Germline V gives CDR1 SGHKS, CDR2 YYEKEE (reference sequence). Here the CDR3 reads CASRRLRTSDSGGELFF. In nucleotides, the CDR3 is TGTGCCAGCCGCCGTCTCAGGACTTCAGACAGTGGCGGGGAGCTGTTTTTT.

The chain links TRBV28 to TRBJ2-1, with no clear D. Germline-derived CDR1 and CDR2 are MDHEN and SYDVKM. V gave up 5 bases and J gave up 1 base, with 6 bases separating them. This CDR3 comprises 13 residues. CDR3 nucleotide sequence: TGTGCCAGCAGTCAAGCTTCCTACAATGAGCAGTTCTTC. The encoded protein is CASSQASYNEQFF.

This chain uses TRBV19 with TRBJ2-1; D is unclear. This CDR3 has 18 amino acids. Germline loops: CDR1 LNHDA, CDR2 SQIVND (reference sequence). V lost 0 bases, J lost 5 bases, and 20 bases lay in between. In DNA, the CDR3 is TGTGCCAGTAGTATAGATCCCCCCATAGCCCGCCTGGACAATGAGCAGTTCTTC. Protein product: CASSIDPPIARLDNEQFF.

This chain links TRBV11-2 with TRBJ2-1, with 11 bases lining up with TRBD2. V lost 4 bases and J lost 6; bases outside the gene matches: 8. The CDR3 runs to 16 residues. Looked up from germline, CDR1 is SGHAT and CDR2 is FQNNGV. The CDR3: CASSYSGGAGRNEQFF. In nucleotides, the CDR3 is TGTGCCAGCAGCTATAGCGGGGGGGCCGGGCGCAATGAGCAGTTCTTC.

This clone came up a few times. The chain is built from TRBV25-1 and TRBJ2-5; D remains unclear. V was clipped by 3 bases and J by 4 bases, with 15 bases between them. There are 15 residues in the CDR3. Germline CDR1 reads MGHDK; CDR2 reads SYGVNS. The CDR3 loop reads CASSDIRQAGETQYF. The CDR3, as DNA: TGTGCCAGCAGTGATATAAGGCAGGCCGGAGAGACCCAGTACTTC.

This clone has a handful of counts. This chain joins TRBV11-2 and TRBJ2-1; D might be TRBD2 (6 bases). V lost 0 bases to trimming and J lost 4 bases, with 7 bases between them. The CDR3 runs 14 residues. From germline, CDR1 is SGHAT and CDR2 FQNNGV. The CDR3 protein is CASSLDRGYNEQFF. CDR3 in DNA: TGTGCCAGCAGCTTAGATCGGGGGTACAATGAGCAGTTCTTC. Based on the CDR3 plus reference TRBV11-2 and TRBJ2-1, the full variable domain is EAGVAQSPRYKIIEKRQSVAFWCNPISGHATLYWYQQILGQGPKLLIQFQNNGVVDDSQLPKDRFSAERLKGVDSTLKIQPAKLEDSAVYLCASSLDRGYNEQFFGPGTRLTVL.

This clone showed up just once. The chain is built from TRBV7-3 and TRBJ2-6; 7 nucleotides line up with TRBD2. V shed 1 base, J shed 0 bases, and the junction held 6 bases outside the gene matches. The CDR3 runs 18 residues. The germline CDR1 and CDR2 sequences are SGHTA and FQGTGA. The CDR3 sequence: CASSLMPREGSGANVLTF. In DNA, the CDR3 is TGTGCCAGCAGCTTAATGCCCAGGGAGGGCTCTGGGGCCAACGTCCTGACTTTC. The full variable domain, in which reference TRBV7-3 and TRBJ2-6 provide the parts outside the CDR3, is GAGVSQTPSNKVTEKGKYVELRCDPISGHTALYWYRQSLGQGPEFLIYFQGTGAADDSGLPNDRFFAVRPEGSVSTLKIQRTERGDSAVYLCASSLMPREGSGANVLTFGAGSRLTVL.

Remarks on this clone: Germline is not matched at one junction end, which may reflect a read error. V is TRBV30 and J is TRBJ1-2, with 8 bases that match TRBD1. Germline values: CDR1 GTSNPN, CDR2 SVGIG (reference sequence). The CDR3 is made up of 12 amino acids. The CDR3 reads CAWTGGLYGYIF. The CDR3 DNA follows: TGTGCCTGGACAGGGGGCCTCTATGGCTACATCTTC.

The J gene is TRBJ2-3, the V gene TRBV28; 8 nucleotides agree with TRBD1. The germline gives CDR1 MDHEN, CDR2 SYDVKM. This CDR3 is built from 19 residues. The V and J ends lost 3 bases and 0 bases, in that order; junction bases with no gene match: 14. The CDR3 coding sequence is TGTGCCAGCAGTTTTTTAGTTTTCAGGGGGCGAACGAGCACAGATACGCAGTATTTT. This sequence encodes CASSFLVFRGRTSTDTQYF. Full variable domain (rest looked up from reference TRBV28 and TRBJ2-3): DVKVTQSSRYLVKRTGEKVFLECVQDMDHENMFWYRQDPGLGLRLIYFSYDVKMKEKGDIPEGYSVSREKKERFSLILESASTNQTSMYLCASSFLVFRGRTSTDTQYFGPGTRLTVL.

This chain links TRBV10-3 with TRBJ2-7, with TRBD1 matching over 7 bases. With V trimmed by 6 bases and J by 5 bases, 7 bases remained unmatched. This CDR3 has 13 amino acids. Per the germline V gene, CDR1 is ENHRY and CDR2 is SYGVKD. CDR3 nucleotides: TGTGCCATCAGCGGAAGTACAGGGGACGAGCAGTACTTC. Translation: CAISGSTGDEQYF.

As DNA, the CDR3 is TGTGCCAGCAGTTCCGACAGACACACCGGGGAGCTGTTTTTT. Residues: CASSSDRHTGELFF. The chain recombines TRBV6-5 with TRBJ2-2; tentative D call: TRBD1 (5 bases). The V gene's germline CDR1 is MNHEY and CDR2 SVGAGI. With 4 bases removed from V and 3 bases from J, the gap between germline ends came to 9 bases. The CDR3 has 14 residues.

This clone was seen only once. The chain has TRBV19 and TRBJ2-6; D gene ambiguous. V was trimmed by 5 bases and J by 0 bases, leaving 8 bases between them. The CDR3 is 15 amino acids. Germline V gene sequence: CDR1 LNHDA, CDR2 SQIVND (reference sequence). The CDR3 here is CASSSQISGANVLTF. CDR3 in DNA: TGTGCCAGTAGTTCTCAAATCTCTGGGGCCAACGTCCTGACTTTC. Full variable domain (missing parts from reference TRBV19 and TRBJ2-6): DGGITQSPKYLFRKEGQNVTLSCEQNLNHDAMYWYRQDPGQGLRLIYYSQIVNDFQKGDIAEGYSVSREKKESFPLTVTSAQKNPTAFYLCASSSQISGANVLTFGAGSRLTVL.